This T cell receptor beta chain was retrieved from a study of CD8+CD57+ T cells in acquired aplastic anemia. Study details: Sorted CD4+ and CD8+ cells yielded DNA averaging around 3.5 ug.

CD8+CD57+ cell expansion had been shown by flow cytometry in patients chosen for sequencing. Severe acquired aplastic anemia was diagnosed in all patients. Patients had not yet gotten any therapy when their blood was taken for sampling. Template material for TCR beta VDJ and CDR3 profiling consisted of genomic DNA. MiXCR, applied by TCRdb to the reads, yields one record per CDR3 protein. The sample includes 450,000 to 600,000 distinct CDR3 sequences, about a third of them seen just once. The CDR3 covers 16 residues. CDR1 is SGHAT, CDR2 FQNNGV, per germline. J lost 0 bases, V lost 4 bases, and 8 bases had no gene match.

The source of this sequence is a human donor with aplastic anemia. Sequenced material: sorted CD4+, CD8+, or CD8+CD57+ T cells (not recorded which) from PBMCs. The V call is TRBV11-2, the J call TRBJ1-2; 7 bases are shared with TRBD1. In DNA form, the CDR3 reads TGTGCCAGCAGCTCCGGGACAGTACAAGCTAACTATGGCTACACCTTC. Translating gives CASSSGTVQANYGYTF.